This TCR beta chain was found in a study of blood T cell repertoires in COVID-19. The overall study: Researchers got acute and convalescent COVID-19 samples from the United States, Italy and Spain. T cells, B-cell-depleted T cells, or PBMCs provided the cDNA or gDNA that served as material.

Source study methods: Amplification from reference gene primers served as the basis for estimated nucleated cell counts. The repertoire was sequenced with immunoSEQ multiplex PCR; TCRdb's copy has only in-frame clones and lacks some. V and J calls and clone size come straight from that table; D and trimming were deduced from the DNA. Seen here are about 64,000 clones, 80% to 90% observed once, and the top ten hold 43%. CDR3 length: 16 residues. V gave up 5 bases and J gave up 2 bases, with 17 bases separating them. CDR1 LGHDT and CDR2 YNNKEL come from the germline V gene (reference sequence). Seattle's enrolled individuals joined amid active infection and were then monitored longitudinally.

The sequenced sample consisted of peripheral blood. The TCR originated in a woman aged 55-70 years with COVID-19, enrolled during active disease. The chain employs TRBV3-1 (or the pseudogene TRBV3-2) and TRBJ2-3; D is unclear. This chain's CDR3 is CASSTTLVSYTDTQYF. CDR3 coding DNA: TGTGCCAGCAGCACAACGCTAGTAAGCTACACAGATACGCAGTATTTT.